This T cell receptor beta chain originates from a study of T cell repertoires in cytomegalovirus infection (dated by TCRdb to the late 2010s). With regard to the full study: Peptide stimulations targeted recently identified HLA-C-restricted CMV epitopes, whose presentation resists viral immunomodulation, together with well-studied HLA-B-restricted epitopes. Donor HLA type was relevant to the analysis, as public TCR beta signatures indicated carriage of CMV infection together with the matching HLA type. The full study reports these points: In both this cohort and an independent cohort of a few hundred donors, the cumulative frequency of public TCR beta family members distinguished carriers of CMV infection plus the relevant HLA type. In the ex vivo response, HLA-C-restricted CMV-specific TCR beta clonotypes were dominant, and in two of eight donors the single most frequent clonotype came from this HLA-C-restricted group.

Read against the paper, the sample's treatment or condition label means: in vitro stimulation with specific CMV peptide epitopes to enrich CMV-specific T cells. TCRdb names Illumina HiSeq 1500 as the instrument used. The public reads were reprocessed in TCRdb via fastp at Q25 and MiXCR, keeping in-frame beta chains. Every distinct CDR3 protein forms one entry, paired with its most common genes and DNA. In all, the sample holds hundreds of thousands of distinct CDR3 sequences, and 30% to 40% of those were seen once. The ten largest account for 15% to 20% of the sample. CDR3 length: 14 amino acids, cysteine to phenylalanine. The kept DNA is CDR3 alone, 42 bases in frame from the first base. The V end gives up 8 bases and the J end 8 bases, leaving 7 bases in the junction not matched to a gene. The germline V gene gives CDR1 as MNHNS and CDR2 as SASEGT. This clonotype was detected only a few times. The target of this receptor is not known. No much larger clonotype is one base removed from it; base qualities were not supplied.

This chain joins TRBV6-1 to TRBJ1-6, and 9 junctional nucleotides match TRBD1. This specimen consisted of cultured PBMCs, obtained from culture after CMV antigen stimulation. This clonotype was obtained from a human donor in good health (CMV status not recorded). Some clones in this sample may be carry-over from other donors' samples. The CDR3 loop reads CASAFRDRDSPLHF. The nucleotide sequence reads TGTGCCAGCGCCTTCCGGGACAGGGATTCACCCCTCCACTTT.